This T cell receptor beta chain was recovered during a study of T cell responses to AZD1222 COVID-19 vaccine. Study as a whole: Some second doses came at about 4 weeks and others at about 12 weeks; these were pooled. General study points: Researchers report vaccine-associated CD4 TCRs spanning spike, with dominance at 160-218 and 743-854. Clonal diversity may have been underestimated, and the donors were mostly white British, with more females than males.

The assay was immunoSEQ multiplex PCR, and TCRdb's table has in-frame clones only and misses some. The sample lists tens of thousands of clones, over 75% occurring once. Of note for this clone: Antigen: not known.

Germline V gene sequence: CDR1 MDHEN, CDR2 SYDVKM. The ends lost 5 bases at V and 1 base at J; junction bases unmatched: 6. The CDR3 is 15 residues long. This TCR was sampled from an adult in good health. The specimen was peripheral blood, collected on day 0 of AZD1222 vaccination. This sequence joins TRBV28 and TRBJ2-7; the match to TRBD1 covers 9 bases. The CDR3 sequence: CASSTSGTGSYEQYF. The CDR3 DNA reads TGTGCCAGCAGTACCTCAGGGACAGGGTCCTACGAGCAGTACTTC.